A single sample gave rise to the 21 T cell receptor beta chains below, sequenced in a study of blood T cell repertoires in COVID-19. Clones were read by immunoSEQ multiplex PCR, and TCRdb kept only the in-frame ones, dropping some. The sample includes 250,000 to 300,000 clones, around 84% seen only once; the top ten take approximately 4%. The sample taken for sequencing was PBMCs or T cells enriched from blood (not recorded which). The receptor set was obtained from a man aged 30 to 45 with acute COVID-19.

The chain employs TRBV4-1 and TRBJ1-2; D perhaps matches TRBD1 (5 bases). The V end was cut by 5 bases, the J end by 2 bases, with 15 bases between. This CDR3 has 15 residues. Germline CDR1 reads MGHRA; CDR2 reads YSYEKL. CDR3 amino acids: CASSSAGGQNYGYTF. CDR3 nucleotide sequence: TGCGCCAGCAGCAGCGCGGGGGGTCAAAACTATGGCTACACCTTC.

This chain links TRBV28 with TRBJ1-2; a possible D gene is TRBD1 (6 bases). CDR3 length: 14 residues. The V and J ends lost 4 bases and 3 bases respectively, with 12 bases between them. Germline values: CDR1 MDHEN, CDR2 SYDVKM. CDR3 residues: CASSSPGDHYGYTF. CDR3 sequence (DNA): TGTGCCAGCAGTTCACCAGGGGACCACTATGGCTACACCTTC.

The chain links TRBV4-3 to TRBJ1-2; no definite D call. Trimming cost V 1 base and J 7 bases, with 16 bases left between them. The CDR3 loop spans 15 amino acids. Germline V gene sequence: CDR1 LGHNA, CDR2 YSLEER. The DNA of the CDR3 is TGCGCCAGCAGCCAAGCAGAGGGCTATGTAACTGGCTACACCTTC. Residues: CASSQAEGYVTGYTF.

As for this clone: Other DNA sequences in the sample encode the same CDR3. The chain is built from TRBV15 and TRBJ1-2; 10 positions agree with TRBD1. This CDR3 region has 14 residues. J lost 5 bases, V lost 3 bases, and 3 bases had no gene match. Germline values: CDR1 LNHNV, CDR2 YYDKDF (reference sequence). The CDR3 DNA reads TGTGCCACCAGCAGGGACAGGGGGACATATGGCTACACCTTC. It codes for CATSRDRGTYGYTF.

The J gene is TRBJ2-2, the V gene TRBV24-1; the match to TRBD2 covers 13 bases. Germline CDR1 and CDR2: KGHDR and SFDVKD. Losses at the gene ends were 3 bases for V and 3 bases for J; bases not matched to a gene: 12. CDR3 size: 20 residues. CDR3 nucleotides: TGTGCCACCAGTGATGCCCCTGGGACTAGCGGGATCAGGGACACCGGGGAGCTGTTTTTT. It translates to CATSDAPGTSGIRDTGELFF.

V usage is TRBV28 and J usage is TRBJ1-2; D gene uncertain. There are 14 residues in the CDR3. V dropped 8 bases and J dropped 3 bases, with 16 bases sitting between them. Germline loops: CDR1 MDHEN, CDR2 SYDVKM. The CDR3 sequence is CASGEGGYDYGYTF. The CDR3 DNA follows: TGTGCCAGCGGCGAGGGAGGGTATGACTATGGCTACACCTTC.

The chain couples TRBV19 to TRBJ2-1, with a tentative D call TRBD1 (8 bases). The germline V gene has CDR1 LNHDA and CDR2 SQIVND (reference sequence). The CDR3 runs to 15 residues. V dropped 7 bases and J dropped 5 bases, with 18 bases sitting between them. CDR3 amino acids: CASNPWEGQDNEQFF. Written as DNA, the CDR3 is TGTGCCAGTAACCCTTGGGAGGGACAGGACAATGAGCAGTTCTTC.

The V gene is TRBV5-4, the J gene TRBJ1-2, with D possibly TRBD1 on 5 matching bases. The CDR3 consists of 15 residues. V was shortened by 2 bases and J by 4 bases, with 15 bases between the two germline ends. CDR1 is SGHNT, CDR2 YYREEE, per germline (reference sequence). The CDR3 bases are TGTGCCAGCAGCTTAAAAGGGGCTCTCATCTATGGCTACACCTTC. Translated, it gives CASSLKGALIYGYTF.

This clone has just one count. The rearrangement uses TRBV18 and TRBJ1-2, with 7 bases aligning to TRBD1. V was pared by 4 bases and J by 8 bases, with 10 bases of the junction left unmatched. The CDR3 sequence is 14 residues long. CDR1 and CDR2 (germline): KGHSH, LQKENI. Here the CDR3 reads CASSRSTGLEGYTF. The DNA of the CDR3 is TGTGCCAGCTCACGCTCGACAGGGCTGGAAGGCTACACCTTC.

This rearrangement joins TRBV28 to TRBJ2-3; D is possibly TRBD2 (6 bases). V was cut by 2 bases and J by 2 bases, with 14 bases left in between. Germline CDR1 and CDR2: MDHEN and SYDVKM. This CDR3 is 16 amino acids long. The CDR3 is CASSLSGGALTDTQYF. The CDR3 nucleotides are TGTGCCAGCAGTTTAAGTGGCGGGGCCCTCACAGATACGCAGTATTTT.

The rearrangement joins TRBV7-2 to TRBJ1-5; no reliable D call. Germline CDR1 is SGHTA and CDR2 is FQGNSA. The CDR3 totals 13 residues. V shed 5 bases and J shed 2 bases, with 7 bases lying between them. Here the CDR3 reads CASSRRGNQPQHF. CDR3 nucleotides: TGTGCCAGCAGCCGCCGGGGCAATCAGCCCCAGCATTTT. Filled out from reference TRBV7-2 and TRBJ1-5, the complete variable domain reads GAGVSQSPSNKVTEKGKDVELRCDPISGHTALYWYRQSLGQGLEFLIYFQGNSAPDKSGLPSDRFSAERTGGSVSTLTIQRTQQEDSAVYLCASSRRGNQPQHFGDGTRLSIL.

This chain connects TRBV5-4 to TRBJ2-3; D may be TRBD2 (6 bases). This CDR3 contains 16 residues. Germline CDR1 is SGHNT and CDR2 is YYREEE (reference sequence). Trimming removed 1 base from V and 5 bases from J, with 17 bases in between. The CDR3 region is CASSLLSSSARDTQYF. DNA for the CDR3: TGTGCCAGCAGCTTGTTGTCGTCTAGCGCAAGAGATACGCAGTATTTT. Filled out from reference TRBV5-4 and TRBJ2-3, the complete variable domain reads ETGVTQSPTHLIKTRGQQVTLRCSSQSGHNTVSWYQQALGQGPQFIFQYYREEENGRGNFPPRFSGLQFPNYSSELNVNALELDDSALYLCASSLLSSSARDTQYFGPGTRLTVL.

A few counts support this clone. This chain joins TRBV14 and TRBJ1-2; D might be TRBD1 (6 bases). The ends were cut back, 4 bases at V and 0 bases at J, with 15 bases in the middle. There are 16 residues in the CDR3. Germline V CDR1 and CDR2: SGHDN, FVKESK. DNA of the CDR3: TGTGCCAGCAGCCCCGCGGGGGCCACATCTAACTATGGCTACACCTTC. This codes for CASSPAGATSNYGYTF.

A few counts support this clone. CDR3 amino acids: CASSQRKLTGMGSGNTIYF. As DNA, the CDR3 is TGCGCCAGCAGCCAACGCAAGCTTACAGGGATGGGCTCTGGAAACACCATATATTTT. The chain carries TRBV4-3 and TRBJ1-3, with a possible D match to TRBD1 (6 bases). V was shortened by 2 bases and J by 0 bases, with 20 bases between the two germline ends. CDR3 length: 19 amino acids. Per germline, CDR1 LGHNA and CDR2 YSLEER.

This clone was found once. V gene TRBV2 combines with J gene TRBJ1-5; 7 bases are shared with TRBD1. The germline CDR1 and CDR2 sequences are SNHLY and FYNNEI. There are 15 residues in the CDR3. V was pared by 4 bases and J by 4 bases, with 7 bases of the junction left unmatched. CDR3 coding DNA: TGTGCCAGCAGTGTGGGCACCAGGGGGAATCAGCCCCAGCATTTT. This gives the protein CASSVGTRGNQPQHF. The full variable domain, in which reference TRBV2 and TRBJ1-5 provide the parts outside the CDR3, is EPEVTQTPSHQVTQMGQEVILRCVPISNHLYFYWYRQILGQKVEFLVSFYNNEISEKSEIFDDQFSVERPDGSNFTLKIRSTKLEDSAMYFCASSVGTRGNQPQHFGDGTRLSIL.

The chain combines TRBV6-1 with TRBJ1-2; the match to TRBD1 covers 7 bases. Germline assignment: CDR1 MNHNS and CDR2 SASEGT. The CDR3 spans 16 residues. The V segment lost 4 bases and the J segment 8 bases; nucleotides outside the gene matches: 16. The DNA of the CDR3 is TGTGCCAGCAGTGGGGGACAGAACCCCTATGGCGGGGGCTACACCTTC. The encoded protein is CASSGGQNPYGGGYTF.

The V gene is TRBV20-1, the J gene TRBJ1-1, with 9 bases aligning to TRBD1. With 3 bases clipped from V and 5 bases from J, the junction kept 4 bases outside the gene matches. Germline-derived CDR1 and CDR2 are DFQATT and SNEGSKA (reference sequence). This CDR3 has 13 residues. The CDR3 spells CSASVTGGTEAFF. The CDR3 nucleotides are TGCAGTGCTAGTGTGACAGGGGGGACTGAAGCTTTCTTT.

Worth noting for this clone: Relative to the germline gene, one junction end is altered; a read error may explain this. The rearrangement links TRBV7-3 to TRBJ2-3, with 7 bases fitting TRBD2. This CDR3 spans 13 amino acids. Looked up from germline, CDR1 is SGHTA and CDR2 is FQGTGA. CDR3 sequence reads: CASSYREADTQYF. The CDR3 DNA sequence: TGTGCCAGTAGCTATCGGGAGGCAGATACGCAGTATTTT. The full variable domain, rest sourced from reference TRBV7-3 and TRBJ2-3, is GAGVSQTPSNKVTEKGKYVELRCDPISGHTALYWYRQSLGQGPEFLIYFQGTGAADDSGLPNDRFFAVRPEGSVSTLKIQRTERGDSAVYLCASSYREADTQYFGPGTRLTVL.

This clone was counted a single time. This chain connects TRBV5-4 to TRBJ1-6, with 7 bases lining up with TRBD1. V trimming: 0 bases; J trimming: 8 bases; junction bases outside the gene matches: 5. This CDR3 is built from 15 residues. Germline V lookup: CDR1 SGHNT, CDR2 YYREEE (reference sequence). CDR3 amino acids: CASSLGGTVDSPLHF. CDR3 DNA sequence: TGTGCCAGCAGCTTGGGAGGGACAGTTGATTCACCCCTCCACTTT.

The chain joins TRBV9 to TRBJ2-1; 10 bases line up with TRBD2. The CDR3 loop spans 17 amino acids. V dropped 3 bases and J dropped 4; count of bases not matched to a gene: 10. From germline, CDR1 is SGDLS and CDR2 YYNGEE. The CDR3 region is CASSEPSGGSVYNEQFF. CDR3 nucleotides: TGTGCCAGCAGCGAACCTAGCGGGGGATCCGTATACAATGAGCAGTTCTTC.

The chain recombines TRBV6-5 with TRBJ1-2; D remains unclear. The CDR3 is 13 amino acids. Germline V lookup: CDR1 MNHEY, CDR2 SVGAGI. Trimming cost V 7 bases and J 8 bases, with 17 bases left between them. DNA of the CDR3: TGTGCCAGCACCCAAATGAGGGAAGCCGGCTACACCTTC. As protein: CASTQMREAGYTF.